The 21 T cell receptor beta chains below come from one sample, sequenced in a study of a mutant IDH1 vaccine in newly diagnosed glioma. Clones were read by immunoSEQ multiplex PCR, and TCRdb kept only the in-frame ones, dropping some. In the table there are about 92,000 clones, around 80% of which are singletons. Documented time point: baseline, week 1 (first vaccination visit). Noted treatment: pre-vaccination baseline after standard-of-care therapy. The source was PBMCs, collected from a glioma patient treated with radiotherapy, temozolomide or both. The receptors come from a man aged 35-49 years with glioma.

The rearrangement joins TRBV5-8 to TRBJ2-7, with D perhaps TRBD2 (5 bases). Trimming left V 1 base short and J 2 bases short, with 13 bases between. The germline V gene encodes CDR1 SGHTS and CDR2 YDEGEE. This CDR3 comprises 15 residues. CDR3 coding DNA: TGTGCCAGCAGCTTGAGGATGGAGGCGACCTACGAGCAGTACTTC. Amino acids: CASSLRMEATYEQYF.

The V gene is TRBV2, the J gene TRBJ1-2; D uncertain. This CDR3 is built from 12 residues. Germline V gene sequence: CDR1 SNHLY, CDR2 FYNNEI. V dropped 8 bases and J dropped 3 bases, with 10 bases sitting between them. The CDR3 sequence is CASRYSDYGYTF. CDR3 sequence (DNA): TGTGCCAGCCGATATTCAGACTATGGCTACACCTTC. Variable domain in full (rest from reference TRBV2 and TRBJ1-2): EPEVTQTPSHQVTQMGQEVILRCVPISNHLYFYWYRQILGQKVEFLVSFYNNEISEKSEIFDDQFSVERPDGSNFTLKIRSTKLEDSAMYFCASRYSDYGYTFGSGTRLTVV.

This clone was seen a few times. The chain has TRBV5-4 and TRBJ2-3, with TRBD2 matching 10 bases. The V and J ends lost 5 bases and 3 bases, in that order; junction bases with no gene match: 9. The CDR3 spans 16 residues. CDR1 is SGHNT, CDR2 YYREEE, per germline (reference sequence). The CDR3 here is CASSGSWTSGTDTQYF. In DNA form, the CDR3 reads TGTGCCAGCAGTGGCAGTTGGACTAGCGGAACAGATACGCAGTATTTT. The whole variable domain, remainder taken from reference TRBV5-4 and TRBJ2-3, is ETGVTQSPTHLIKTRGQQVTLRCSSQSGHNTVSWYQQALGQGPQFIFQYYREEENGRGNFPPRFSGLQFPNYSSELNVNALELDDSALYLCASSGSWTSGTDTQYFGPGTRLTVL.

The chain employs TRBV7-3 and TRBJ2-1, with D maybe TRBD2 (5 bases). The germline CDR1 and CDR2 sequences are SGHTA and FQGTGA. V lost 0 bases to trimming and J lost 3 bases, with 9 bases between them. This CDR3 is built from 15 residues. CDR3 protein: CASSLTATIYNEQFF. The CDR3, as DNA: TGTGCCAGCAGCTTAACGGCGACTATCTACAATGAGCAGTTCTTC.

The CDR3 loop reads CASSQDRTSGKSYNEQFF. CDR3 DNA sequence: TGCGCCAGCAGCCAAGACCGGACTAGCGGGAAGTCCTACAATGAGCAGTTCTTC. The rearrangement uses TRBV4-3 and TRBJ2-1; 12 bases are a match to TRBD2. This CDR3 comprises 18 residues. The ends lost 0 bases at V and 1 base at J; junction bases unmatched: 4. The germline CDR1 and CDR2 sequences are LGHNA and YSLEER.

V and J are TRBV21-1 and TRBJ2-3. TRBV21-1 is given as a pseudogene. CDR3 length: 13 amino acids. CDR3 sequence: CASSGRRRDTQYF. The CDR3 DNA follows: TGTGCCAGCAGCGGACGGCGGCGGGATACGCAGTATTTT.

The J gene is TRBJ1-2, the V gene TRBV18, with D uncertain. The CDR3 extends over 14 amino acids. The germline CDR1 and CDR2 sequences are KGHSH and LQKENI. V lost 6 bases to trimming and J lost 5 bases, with 16 bases between them. CDR3 in DNA: TGTGCCAGCTCCCCGTCCCAATCCTCATATGGCTACACCTTC. It is translated as CASSPSQSSYGYTF.

The chain has TRBV7-3 and TRBJ2-6, with 9 positions matching TRBD1. The CDR3 sequence is 16 residues long. After removal of 10 bases from V and 3 bases from J, the junction contained 10 bases not matched to a gene. CDR1 is SGHTA, CDR2 FQGTGA, per germline. The CDR3 DNA is TGTGCCAACCGGGGACAGGGTCCGTTTGGGGCCAACGTCCTGACTTTC. Its protein is CANRGQGPFGANVLTF.

This clone was detected only once. The chain has TRBV5-1 and TRBJ2-5; 7 nucleotides match TRBD1. The ends lost 7 bases at V and 1 base at J; junction bases unmatched: 7. Germline values: CDR1 SGHRS, CDR2 YFSETQ. CDR3 size: 14 residues. The CDR3 DNA reads TGCGCCAGCGGTCCCGGGACAGTCCAAGAGACCCAGTACTTC. Amino acid sequence: CASGPGTVQETQYF.

The rearrangement links TRBV5-4 to TRBJ2-3, with TRBD2 identical over 7 bases. In germline, CDR1 is SGHNT, CDR2 YYREEE (reference sequence). V gave up 2 bases and J gave up 4 bases; unmatched junction bases: 10. The CDR3 length is 16 residues. CDR3 protein: CASSLGMRAGADTQYF. CDR3 bases: TGTGCCAGCAGCTTAGGGATGAGGGCGGGGGCAGATACGCAGTATTTT.

This clone was seen only a few times. This chain connects TRBV5-4 to TRBJ1-1; D not certain. Germline lookup yields CDR1 SGHNT and CDR2 YYREEE (reference sequence). CDR3 length equals 14 residues. Trimming removed 5 bases at V and 5 bases at J, with 16 bases between. The CDR3 loop is CASRRQDGVTEAFF. The CDR3 coding sequence is TGTGCCAGCAGGCGCCAGGACGGCGTAACTGAAGCTTTCTTT.

CDR3 nucleotide sequence: TGTGCCAGCAGCGGTATACAAGGCGGGAGCTCCTACAATGAGCAGTTCTTC. This translates into CASSGIQGGSSYNEQFF. The genes are TRBV5-4 and TRBJ2-1; TRBD2 agrees at 7 bases. The trim removed 4 bases at V and 0 bases at J, leaving 10 bases unmatched. Germline assignment: CDR1 SGHNT and CDR2 YYREEE (reference sequence). CDR3 size: 17 residues. Combining the CDR3 with reference TRBV5-4 and TRBJ2-1 gives the whole variable domain ETGVTQSPTHLIKTRGQQVTLRCSSQSGHNTVSWYQQALGQGPQFIFQYYREEENGRGNFPPRFSGLQFPNYSSELNVNALELDDSALYLCASSGIQGGSSYNEQFFGPGTRLTVL.

This clone was counted once. The chain carries TRBV15 and TRBJ2-7; TRBD2 is a possible D gene (6 bases). Trimming left V 5 bases short and J 2 bases short, with 13 bases between. CDR1 is LNHNV, CDR2 YYDKDF, per germline (reference sequence). The CDR3 is 14 amino acids. CDR3 in DNA: TGTGCCACCAGCGGAGGTAGCGGCCCCTACGAGCAGTACTTC. Translated, it gives CATSGGSGPYEQYF.

The V call is TRBV9, the J call TRBJ2-5, with 12 bases that match TRBD2. The junction had 11 bases not matched to a gene; V was cut back by 0 bases and J by 5 bases. The CDR3 loop spans 18 amino acids. Germline CDR1 and CDR2: SGDLS and YYNGEE. CDR3 protein: CASSVGGLAGTPRETQYF. The CDR3 DNA reads TGTGCCAGCAGCGTAGGTGGACTAGCGGGGACTCCGAGGGAGACCCAGTACTTC. The whole variable domain, remainder taken from reference TRBV9 and TRBJ2-5, is DSGVTQTPKHLITATGQRVTLRCSPRSGDLSVYWYQQSLDQGLQFLIQYYNGEERAKGNILERFSAQQFPDLHSELNLSSLELGDSALYFCASSVGGLAGTPRETQYFGPGTRLLVL.

This sequence joins TRBV19 and TRBJ2-4; TRBD2 matches at 7 bases. Germline-derived CDR1 and CDR2 are LNHDA and SQIVND (reference sequence). This CDR3 has 17 amino acids. The V segment lost 7 bases and the J segment 5 bases; nucleotides outside the gene matches: 17. The CDR3 reads CASNPTAGRGGENIQYF. The CDR3 nucleotides are TGTGCCAGTAATCCCACCGCGGGGCGGGGAGGGGAAAACATTCAGTACTTC.

A few counts support this clone. The chain couples TRBV25-1 to TRBJ2-7; 10 bases match TRBD1. This CDR3 is 15 amino acids long. The germline V gene encodes CDR1 MGHDK and CDR2 SYGVNS. Unmatched junction bases numbered 7, after V lost 2 bases and J lost 6 bases. In nucleotides, the CDR3 is TGTGCCAGCAGTGAACTCCGACAGGGGGCGACCGAGCAGTACTTC. As protein: CASSELRQGATEQYF.

The V call is TRBV21-1, the J call TRBJ2-7; TRBD1 is the table's D call and was not checked against the DNA. TRBV21-1 is an annotated pseudogene. The CDR3 has 16 amino acids. The CDR3 bases are TGTGCCAGCAGCAAAGCCCCCAGGGGGAGCTCCTACGAGCAGTACTTC. It specifies CASSKAPRGSSYEQYF.

The rearrangement uses TRBV10-2 and TRBJ2-6, with D maybe TRBD2 (7 bases). Germline assignment: CDR1 WSHSY and CDR2 SAAADI. The ends were cut back, 6 bases at V and 1 base at J, with 10 bases in the middle. The CDR3 has 15 residues. CDR3 amino acids: CASSGGPSGANVLTF. Written as DNA, the CDR3 is TGCGCCAGCAGCGGGGGGCCATCTGGGGCCAACGTCCTGACTTTC.

The J gene is TRBJ2-4, the V gene TRBV10-3; unclear D gene. Trimming removed 0 bases at V and 8 bases at J, with 14 bases between. Germline CDR1 reads ENHRY; CDR2 reads SYGVKD. The CDR3 has 15 residues. This CDR3 reads CAISESINIPHIQYF. The DNA for the CDR3 is TGTGCCATCAGTGAGTCGATAAACATTCCCCACATTCAGTACTTC.

This clone came up once. The V gene is TRBV4-3, the J gene TRBJ2-5, with D perhaps assigned TRBD1 or TRBD2 (6 bases each). V shed 4 bases and J shed 5 bases, with 17 bases lying between them. Germline V gives CDR1 LGHNA, CDR2 YSLEER. The length of the CDR3 is 15 residues. The CDR3 DNA reads as TGCGCCAGCAGCCCCTCTCGGGGGCGAGGGGAGACCCAGTACTTC. As protein: CASSPSRGRGETQYF.

The CDR3 nucleotides are TGTGCCAGCAACCTACTTGACAGAAACACCGGGGAGCTGTTTTTT. It encodes CASNLLDRNTGELFF. The chain is built from TRBV5-6 and TRBJ2-2, with D maybe TRBD1 (5 bases). V was trimmed by 6 bases and J by 2 bases, leaving 14 bases between them. The CDR3 has 15 residues. Germline values: CDR1 SGHDT, CDR2 YYEEEE.